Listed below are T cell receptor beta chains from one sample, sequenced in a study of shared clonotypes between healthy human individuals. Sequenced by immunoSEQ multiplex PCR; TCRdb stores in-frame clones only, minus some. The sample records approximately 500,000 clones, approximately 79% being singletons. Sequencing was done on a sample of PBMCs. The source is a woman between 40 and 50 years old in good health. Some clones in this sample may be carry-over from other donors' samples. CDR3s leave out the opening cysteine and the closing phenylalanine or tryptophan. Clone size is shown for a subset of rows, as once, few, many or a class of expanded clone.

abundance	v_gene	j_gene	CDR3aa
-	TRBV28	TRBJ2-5	ASHAFGQQETQY
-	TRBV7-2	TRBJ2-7	ASSRRLAGDYEQY
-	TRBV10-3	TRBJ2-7	AISSQGYEQY
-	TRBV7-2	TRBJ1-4	ASSVSGGEKLF
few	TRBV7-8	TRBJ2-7	ASSGTILYEQY
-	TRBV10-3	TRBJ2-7	AIARDQHYEQY
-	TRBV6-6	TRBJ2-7	ASSSLPLYEQY
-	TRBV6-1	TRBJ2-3	ASSEAGLAGADTQY
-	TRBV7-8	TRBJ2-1	ASSARSGLGSNEQF
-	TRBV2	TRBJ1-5	ASSEAGGGVQPQH
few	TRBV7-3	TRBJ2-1	ASSYWTSGSEQF
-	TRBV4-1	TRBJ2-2	ASRQTGTGELF
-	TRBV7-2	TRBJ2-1	ASSLVGYNEQF
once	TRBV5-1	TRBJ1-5	ASSLGGAQPQH
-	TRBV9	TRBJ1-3	ASSATTGNTIY
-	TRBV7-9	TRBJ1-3	ASSFTGSSGNTIY
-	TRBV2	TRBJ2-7	ASNRAGAEQY
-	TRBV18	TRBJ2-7	ASAPSTGAAQY
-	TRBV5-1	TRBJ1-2	ASSSEKAYT
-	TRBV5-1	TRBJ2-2	ASRKPGQGDTGELF
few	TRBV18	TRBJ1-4	ASSPLRDRPTNEKLF
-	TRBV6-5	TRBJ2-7	ASSYTSGGPYEQY
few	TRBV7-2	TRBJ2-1	ASSQGRRSYNEQF
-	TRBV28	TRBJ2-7	AFRRESRSEQY
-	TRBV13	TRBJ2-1	ASSSTKSLAGDVNEQF
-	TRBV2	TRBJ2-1	ASKGPSPPYNEQF
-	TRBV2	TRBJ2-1	ASHRLSSNEQF
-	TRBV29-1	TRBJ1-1	SVDEREDRGLTEAF
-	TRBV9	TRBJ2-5	ASSVGTVRETQY
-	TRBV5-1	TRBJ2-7	ASTPPGGRGSYEQY
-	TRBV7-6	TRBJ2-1	ASSPVGTSGRAGEQF
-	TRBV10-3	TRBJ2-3	AISESPPADTQY
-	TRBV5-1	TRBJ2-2	ASSPSGGNTGELF
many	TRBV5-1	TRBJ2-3	ASSPSGRGDTQY
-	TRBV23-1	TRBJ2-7	ASKPGTGIQRVGYEQY
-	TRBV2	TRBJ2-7	ASSQDRSYYEQY
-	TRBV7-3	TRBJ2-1	ASSSRTSGFYNEQF
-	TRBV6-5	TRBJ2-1	ASSLAGPYNEQF
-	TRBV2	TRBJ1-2	ASSSGWGYGYT
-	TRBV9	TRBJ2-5	ASSGTWGETQY
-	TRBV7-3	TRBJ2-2	ASSLGPRRTGELF
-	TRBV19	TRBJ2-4	ASSIGQGINIQY
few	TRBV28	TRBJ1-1	ASSFGQANTEAF
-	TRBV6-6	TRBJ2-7	ASSLGGRADEQY
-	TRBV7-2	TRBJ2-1	ASSLDAADYNEQF
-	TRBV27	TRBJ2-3	ASSLDLRGTDTQY
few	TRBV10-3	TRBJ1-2	AISAEATNYGYT
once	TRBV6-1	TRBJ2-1	ASSELVRNEQF
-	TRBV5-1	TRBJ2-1	ASSPGTSGRTTYNEQF
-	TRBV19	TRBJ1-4	ASSLPGGWGKLF
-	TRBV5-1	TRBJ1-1	ASSSGTGVLNTEAF
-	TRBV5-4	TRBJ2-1	ASSLGAGHKF
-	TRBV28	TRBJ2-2	ASSPASGSYTGELF
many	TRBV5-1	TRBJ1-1	ASSFWATENTEAF
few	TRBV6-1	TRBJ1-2	ASSGTVAGGYT
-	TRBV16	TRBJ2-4	ASSQSRGAKNIQY
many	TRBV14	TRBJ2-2	ASSQVWSTGELF
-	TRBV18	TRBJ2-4	ASSPPGGELENIQY
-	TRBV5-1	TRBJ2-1	ASSSAGTIYNEQF